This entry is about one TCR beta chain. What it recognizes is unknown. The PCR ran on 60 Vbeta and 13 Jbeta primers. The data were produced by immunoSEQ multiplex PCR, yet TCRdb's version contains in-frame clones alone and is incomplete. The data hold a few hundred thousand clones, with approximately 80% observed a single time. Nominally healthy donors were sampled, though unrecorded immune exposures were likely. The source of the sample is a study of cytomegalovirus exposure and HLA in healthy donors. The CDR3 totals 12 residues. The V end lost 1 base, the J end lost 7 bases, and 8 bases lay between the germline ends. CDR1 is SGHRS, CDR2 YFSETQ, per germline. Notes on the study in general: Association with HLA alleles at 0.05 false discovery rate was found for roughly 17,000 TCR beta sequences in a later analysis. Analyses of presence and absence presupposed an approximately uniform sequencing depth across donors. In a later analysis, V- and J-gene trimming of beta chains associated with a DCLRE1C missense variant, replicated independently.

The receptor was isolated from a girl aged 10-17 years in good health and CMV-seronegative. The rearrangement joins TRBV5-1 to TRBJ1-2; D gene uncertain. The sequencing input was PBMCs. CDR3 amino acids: CASSLTESGYTF. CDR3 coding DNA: TGCGCCAGCAGCTTGACTGAAAGTGGCTACACCTTC.